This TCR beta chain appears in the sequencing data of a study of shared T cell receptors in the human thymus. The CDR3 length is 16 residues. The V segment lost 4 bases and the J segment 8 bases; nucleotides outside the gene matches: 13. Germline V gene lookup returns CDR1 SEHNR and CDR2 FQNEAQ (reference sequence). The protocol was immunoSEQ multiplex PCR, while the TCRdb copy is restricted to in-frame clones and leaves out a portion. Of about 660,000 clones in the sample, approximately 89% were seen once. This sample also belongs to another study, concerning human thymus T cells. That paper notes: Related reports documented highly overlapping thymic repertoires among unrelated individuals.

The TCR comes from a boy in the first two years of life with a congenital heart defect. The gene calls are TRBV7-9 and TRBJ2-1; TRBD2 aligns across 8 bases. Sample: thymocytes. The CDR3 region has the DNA TGTGCCAGCAGCTCGACATCGGGGGGGCCCTTGTATGAGCAGTTCTTC. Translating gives CASSSTSGGPLYEQFF.